The source of this T cell receptor beta chain is a study of T cells in localized non-small cell lung cancer. CDR3 length: 16 amino acids. The germline gives CDR1 MNHGY, CDR2 SAAAGT. V was shortened by 2 bases and J by 2 bases, with 15 bases between the two germline ends. Sequencing was performed with immunoSEQ multiplex PCR; in TCRdb, only in-frame clones are kept and a portion is missing. Of over a thousand clones in the sample, 20% to 30% were seen once. The rearrangement joins TRBV6-8 to TRBJ1-2, with D possibly TRBD1 on 5 matching bases. Here the sequenced sample was normal lung tissue next to the tumor, taken before any cancer treatment. The origin of this receptor is a man aged 40-75 years with stage II squamous cell lung carcinoma. The CDR3 reads CASSYQDRGPNYGYTF. The CDR3 region has the DNA TGTGCCAGCAGTTACCAAGACCGGGGACCAAACTATGGCTACACCTTC.